Presented here are 27 T cell receptor beta chains from one specimen sequenced in a study of glioma-infiltrating T cells. The iRepertoire nested amplicon-rescue multiplex PCR amplified TCR alpha and beta CDR3s from RNA. TCRdb called the multiplex PCR reads again in MiXCR, with one record for every CDR3 protein. In the table there are 100,000 to 150,000 distinct CDR3 sequences, roughly 20% of which are singletons. The specimen sequenced was glioma tissue, nonneoplastic brain tissue, or PBMCs (not recorded which). These receptors originate from a human donor with low-grade glioma or glioblastoma, undergoing nonglioma brain surgery, or in good health (not recorded which).

Ten or more counts support this clonotype. V gene TRBV6-6 combines with J gene TRBJ1-1; the D gene is possibly TRBD1 (5 bases). Germline V gives CDR1 MNHNY, CDR2 SVGAGI (reference sequence). Between the trimmed V and J ends, which lost 2 bases and 7 bases, there was a span of 8 bases. The CDR3 length is 12 residues. CDR3 nucleotide sequence: TGTGCCAGCAGTTACGGGGGACTTGAAGCTTTCTTT. Its translation: CASSYGGLEAFF.

This clonotype was counted many times. V and J are TRBV20-1 and TRBJ1-2; no clear D. Germline lookup yields CDR1 DFQATT and CDR2 SNEGSKA (reference sequence). V lost 5 bases, J lost 1 base, and 8 bases lay in between. The CDR3 is made up of 12 amino acids. CDR3 loop: CSAGPDNYGYTF. Here the CDR3 DNA reads TGCAGTGCTGGGCCAGATAACTATGGCTACACCTTC.

This clonotype was recorded many times. J is TRBJ1-2 and V is TRBV24-1, with TRBD1 as a possible D gene (6 bases). Germline assignment: CDR1 KGHDR and CDR2 SFDVKD. The CDR3 spans 15 residues. Trimming cost V 3 bases and J 2 bases, with 12 bases left between them. The CDR3 DNA follows: TGTGCCACCAGTGATCGCCAGACAGGCAACTATGGCTACACCTTC. Encoded protein: CATSDRQTGNYGYTF.

In the case of this clonotype: A read error may be the cause here, since a much bigger clone is one base away. The chain has TRBV4-1 and TRBJ1-1; no reliable D call. V lost 1 base to trimming and J lost 6 bases, with 18 bases between them. This CDR3 region has 16 residues. The germline gives CDR1 MGHRA, CDR2 YSYEKL. The CDR3 here is CASSQARLGSAAEAFF. The CDR3 bases are TGCGCCAGCAGCCAAGCTAGGCTGGGGTCGGCCGCTGAAGCTTTCTTT.

About this clonotype itself: A much larger clone differs by one base, so this may be a read error. The chain combines TRBV12-3 or TRBV12-4 with TRBJ2-3, with D possibly being TRBD1 or TRBD2 (5 bases each). V lost 8 bases and J lost 5, with 11 bases in between. The CDR3 sequence is 12 residues long. CDR3 protein: CASGRDRDTQYF. In nucleotides, the CDR3 is TGTGCCAGCGGTAGGGACCGAGATACGCAGTATTTT.

Ten or more counts support this clonotype. The chain uses TRBV20-1 and TRBJ2-2; D ambiguous. The CDR3 has 14 residues. The germline CDR1 and CDR2 sequences are DFQATT and SNEGSKA (reference sequence). V gave up 1 base and J gave up 5 bases, with 11 bases separating them. CDR3 nucleotide sequence: TGCAGTGCTAGAGTGGCAGGACGGACCGGGGAGCTGTTTTTT. Encoded protein: CSARVAGRTGELFF.

This clonotype was counted at least ten times. The rearrangement links TRBV20-1 to TRBJ2-1; 8 nucleotides match TRBD2. CDR3 size: 14 residues. The germline V gene encodes CDR1 DFQATT and CDR2 SNEGSKA (reference sequence). Trimming at V came to 1 base and at J to 5 bases, leaving 4 bases not matched to a gene. CDR3 nucleotide sequence: TGCAGTGCTAGAGTAGGGACTAGAGACAATGAGCAGTTCTTC. It codes for CSARVGTRDNEQFF.

To note about this clonotype: A read error may be the cause here, since a much bigger clone is one base away. This chain joins TRBV20-1 and TRBJ2-7; 7 nucleotides agree with TRBD1. The CDR3 spans 15 residues. CDR1 is DFQATT, CDR2 SNEGSKA, per germline (reference sequence). V gave up 5 bases and J gave up 3 bases; unmatched junction bases: 13. For the CDR3, the DNA is TGCAGTGCTGGGCCAACCTCTACAGGGGTCTACGAGCAGTACTTC. Its protein is CSAGPTSTGVYEQYF.

Many counts were recorded for this clonotype. Written as DNA, the CDR3 is TGTGCCAGCAGTTTAGGGGCCAAGGGGCCGACGTACTTC. Translated, it gives CASSLGAKGPTYF. The chain recombines TRBV28 with TRBJ2-5; D may be TRBD1 (5 bases). This CDR3 has 13 residues. Trimming stripped 2 bases from V and 13 bases from J, with 17 bases between. Germline CDR1 reads MDHEN; CDR2 reads SYDVKM.

The chain has TRBV28 and TRBJ2-7; D is uncertain. Germline V gives CDR1 MDHEN, CDR2 SYDVKM. CDR3 length equals 13 residues. V was clipped by 4 bases and J by 9 bases, with 16 bases between them. The CDR3 loop reads CASSSTGFRAQYF. The CDR3 DNA follows: TGTGCCAGCAGTTCCACCGGGTTTCGCGCGCAGTACTTC.

J is TRBJ1-2 and V is TRBV9; 7 nucleotides line up with TRBD1. The CDR3 is 17 residues long. V lost 4 bases, J lost 0 bases, and 12 bases stayed unmatched. From germline, CDR1 is SGDLS and CDR2 YYNGEE. As DNA, the CDR3 is TGTGCCAGCAGCACCGAATCCGGGACAGACCCTAACTATGGCTACACCTTC. It specifies CASSTESGTDPNYGYTF.

This clonotype was counted ten times or more. The chain employs TRBV10-3 and TRBJ2-3, with 10 bases identical to TRBD1. This CDR3 contains 14 residues. The germline gives CDR1 ENHRY, CDR2 SYGVKD. Losses at the gene ends were 9 bases for V and 4 bases for J; bases not matched to a gene: 7. CDR3 amino acids: CAMKRQGAADTQYF. The DNA of the CDR3 is TGTGCCATGAAACGACAGGGGGCGGCAGATACGCAGTATTTT.

This clonotype was picked up one time. A much bigger clone sits one base away, suggesting this may be a read error. The CDR3 loop reads CASSLGSGTADRQYF. CDR3 coding DNA: TGTGCCAGCAGCTTAGGTAGCGGGACCGCAGATAGGCAGTATTTT. The rearrangement links TRBV7-2 to TRBJ2-3, with TRBD2 matching 8 bases. The CDR3 has 15 residues. Per the germline V gene, CDR1 is SGHTA and CDR2 is FQGNSA.

This clonotype occurred many times. The DNA of the CDR3 is TGTGCCAGCAGTTCCCGGACTAGCGGGGGTGCCTACAATGAGCAGTTCTTC. Its protein is CASSSRTSGGAYNEQFF. This sequence joins TRBV6-2 or TRBV6-3 and TRBJ2-1; 13 nucleotides align to TRBD2. The CDR3 sequence is 17 residues long. CDR1 and CDR2 from the germline V gene are MNHEY and SVGEGT. The ends lost 4 bases at V and 2 bases at J; junction bases unmatched: 5.

This clonotype has ten or more counts. V is TRBV6-1 and J is TRBJ2-7; the match to TRBD2 covers 16 bases. This CDR3 comprises 17 residues. V lost 6 bases to trimming and J lost 5 bases; unmatched junction nucleotides: 10. CDR1 and CDR2 (germline): MNHNS, SASEGT. The CDR3 nucleotides read TGTGCCAGCAGCAAAGGGACTAGCGGGAGGGCTTTGGACGAGCAGTACTTC. It encodes CASSKGTSGRALDEQYF.

As to this clonotype: Given a much more abundant clone one base away, this may be a read error. The genes are TRBV7-2 and TRBJ2-5, with D perhaps TRBD1 (6 bases). Per the germline V gene, CDR1 is SGHTA and CDR2 is FQGNSA. This CDR3 is 15 amino acids long. The CDR3 is CASRNHQGLGETKYF. The DNA of the CDR3 is TGTGCCAGCAGAAACCATCAGGGGCTAGGAGAGACCAAGTACTTC.

At least ten counts were recorded for this clonotype. The rearrangement joins TRBV20-1 to TRBJ1-1; D ambiguous. V lost 7 bases, J lost 2 bases, and 8 bases lay in between. Germline V gives CDR1 DFQATT, CDR2 SNEGSKA (reference sequence). The CDR3 spans 11 residues. CDR3 in DNA: TGCAGTGTCTCTGGAAACACTGAAGCTTTCTTT. It codes for CSVSGNTEAFF.

Worth noting for this clonotype: With a much larger clone just one base away, this may be a read error. The V and J genes are TRBV6-5 and TRBJ2-1, with TRBD2 matching 9 bases. Germline trimming cut 5 bases from V and 0 bases from J; bases unmatched to any gene: 8. Germline CDR1 MNHEY, CDR2 SVGAGI. The CDR3 is 17 residues long. The CDR3 is CASSPSSGKSSYNEQFF. The CDR3 region has the DNA TGTGCCAGCAGTCCCTCTAGCGGGAAGAGCTCCTACAATGAGCAGTTCTTC.

This rearrangement joins TRBV6-2 or TRBV6-3 to TRBJ2-7; TRBD1 matches 9 bases. This CDR3 region has 14 residues. The V gene end was trimmed by 6 bases and the J gene end by 4 bases; junction bases not matched to a gene: 7. CDR1 is MNHEY and CDR2 is SVGEGT in the germline V gene. The chain's CDR3 is CASRDPGQGYEQYF. The DNA for the CDR3 is TGTGCCAGCAGAGATCCCGGACAGGGGTACGAGCAGTACTTC.

This clonotype was detected many times. This chain links TRBV29-1 with TRBJ1-1; D unclear. Germline assignment: CDR1 SQVTM and CDR2 ANQGSEA. This CDR3 spans 12 amino acids. V was shortened by 5 bases and J by 0 bases, with 7 bases between the two germline ends. CDR3 residues: CSVFGVNTEAFF. CDR3 nucleotides: TGCAGCGTTTTTGGAGTGAACACTGAAGCTTTCTTT.

In this sample, this clonotype turned up many times. J is TRBJ2-7 and V is TRBV7-6, with D unresolved. The V and J ends lost 7 bases and 7 bases respectively, with 14 bases between them. The CDR3 is 12 amino acids. Germline assignment: CDR1 SGHVS and CDR2 FNYEAQ. CDR3 in amino acids: CASNGWNGEQYF. CDR3 in DNA: TGTGCCAGCAACGGTTGGAATGGAGAGCAGTACTTC.

This clonotype came up many times. The chain employs TRBV4-3 and TRBJ2-1; the D gene is possibly TRBD2 (5 bases). The CDR3 sequence is 16 residues long. CDR1 LGHNA and CDR2 YSLEER come from the germline V gene. V lost 0 bases, J lost 4 bases, and 13 bases lay in between. The CDR3 sequence is CASSQDLLVVYNEQFF. In DNA, the CDR3 is TGCGCCAGCAGCCAAGATCTACTAGTGGTTTACAATGAGCAGTTCTTC.

This clonotype was picked up many times. The chain couples TRBV19 to TRBJ1-5; 7 nucleotides match TRBD1. The CDR3 has 13 amino acids. In germline, CDR1 is LNHDA, CDR2 SQIVND (reference sequence). J gave up 4 bases and V 10 bases, and 7 bases lay outside the gene matches. The DNA of the CDR3 is TGTGCCACCCGGACAGGCGATAATCAGCCCCAGCATTTT. Its protein is CATRTGDNQPQHF.

The chain joins TRBV19 to TRBJ2-7; 7 bases match TRBD1. CDR3 length: 14 residues. In germline, CDR1 is LNHDA, CDR2 SQIVND (reference sequence). Trimming cost V 10 bases and J 5 bases; bases outside gene matches: 14. The CDR3 region is CATKKGRTGDEQYF. The CDR3 nucleotides are TGTGCCACCAAAAAGGGTCGTACAGGGGACGAGCAGTACTTC.

The chain links TRBV7-9 to TRBJ2-7, with 9 nucleotides matching TRBD1. CDR3 length: 16 amino acids. The trim removed 6 bases at V and 3 bases at J, leaving 12 bases unmatched. Germline lookup yields CDR1 SEHNR and CDR2 FQNEAQ (reference sequence). CDR3 loop: CASSQPRTGVIYEQYF. The CDR3 DNA reads TGTGCCAGCAGTCAACCGAGGACAGGGGTCATCTACGAGCAGTACTTC.

The rearrangement joins TRBV6-9 to TRBJ2-1; the D gene is possibly TRBD2 (6 bases). Germline V gene sequence: CDR1 MNHGY, CDR2 SVAAGI. V was trimmed by 3 bases and J by 8 bases, leaving 17 bases between them. The CDR3 is 15 residues long. The CDR3 region has the DNA TGTGCCAGCAGTTACAAGGCGGGACCTGGTTATGAGCAGTTCTTC. Translated, it gives CASSYKAGPGYEQFF.

This clonotype appeared many times. The J gene is TRBJ2-1, the V gene TRBV7-2; 12 bases map to TRBD2. Germline V gives CDR1 SGHTA, CDR2 FQGNSA. CDR3 length: 15 residues. The ends lost 2 bases at V and 9 bases at J; junction bases unmatched: 5. The CDR3 region is CASSLQASGRGEQFF. CDR3 DNA sequence: TGTGCCAGCAGCTTACAGGCTAGCGGGAGGGGTGAGCAGTTCTTC.